This TCR beta chain was captured by sequencing in a study of PD-L1 blockade in urothelial cancer. Study as a whole: Male sex and bladder-origin urothelial cancer were recorded for about nine tenths of the roughly 29 patients. The number of prior chemotherapy regimens per patient was 0 to 3. Researchers found blood samples held a median of around 140,000 T cells.

Sequenced by immunoSEQ multiplex PCR; TCRdb stores in-frame clones only, minus some. This table has about 43,000 clones, more than 75% appearing once. Time point: pretreatment peripheral blood. Each patient gave between 1 and 8 samples of peripheral blood mononuclear cells, which were collected pretreatment and during treatment. CDR1 is SGHRS and CDR2 is YFSETQ in the germline V gene. V gave up 0 bases and J gave up 4 bases, with 10 bases separating them. There are 14 residues in the CDR3. This specimen was PBMCs, taken around atezolizumab (anti-PD-L1) treatment. The gene calls are TRBV5-1 and TRBJ1-1; D possibly corresponds to TRBD1 (6 bases). This receptor was identified in a man in his sixties with urothelial cancer. In DNA form, the CDR3 reads TGCGCCAGCAGCTTGGAGCAGGGGATCACTGAAGCTTTCTTT. This codes for CASSLEQGITEAFF.